One sample yielded the 25 T cell receptor beta chains listed below, sequenced in a study of CD8 T cells in Susac syndrome. RNA in amounts of roughly 0.45 to 1 ug was reverse transcribed with random hexamers. TCRdb itself ran the immunoSEQ multiplex PCR reads through MiXCR, one entry per CDR3 protein. The sample lists roughly 150,000 distinct CDR3 sequences, roughly 95% occurring once. Sequencing was carried out using CD8+ T cells from PBMCs. The receptors derive from a human donor with multiple sclerosis.

The chain's CDR3 is CSAWDSSYEQYF. The CDR3 bases are TGCAGTGCTTGGGACAGCTCCTACGAGCAGTACTTC. This chain uses TRBV20-1 with TRBJ2-7; 7 nucleotides align to TRBD1. V dropped 5 bases and J dropped 0; count of bases not matched to a gene: 1. Looked up from germline, CDR1 is DFQATT and CDR2 is SNEGSKA (reference sequence). This CDR3 is built from 12 residues.

The chain employs TRBV7-9 and TRBJ2-7; tentative D call: TRBD2 (5 bases). Germline V gives CDR1 SEHNR, CDR2 FQNEAQ (reference sequence). Trimming removed 2 bases at V and 5 bases at J, with 7 bases between. This CDR3 has 12 amino acids. The CDR3 protein is CASSLNGDEQYV. The CDR3 nucleotides are TGTGCCAGCAGCTTAAACGGGGACGAGCAGTACGTC.

V usage is TRBV29-1 and J usage is TRBJ2-5; a possible D gene is TRBD2 (5 bases). V lost 7 bases, J lost 4 bases, and 19 bases lay in between. Germline V gives CDR1 SQVTM, CDR2 ANQGSEA. The CDR3 spans 14 residues. This CDR3 reads CSAAGRGGGETQYF. CDR3 DNA: TGCAGCGCCGCGGGTCGAGGAGGTGGAGAGACCCAGTACTTC.

The V call is TRBV5-6, the J call TRBJ2-7; 9 bases map to TRBD1. CDR3 size: 15 residues. Trimming cost V 6 bases and J 0 bases; bases outside gene matches: 7. CDR1 is SGHDT, CDR2 YYEEEE, per germline. The CDR3 nucleotides are TGTGCCAGCAACAGGGGGACAGGGAACTCCTACGAGCAGTACTTC. This encodes CASNRGTGNSYEQYF.

This clonotype came up once. V and J are TRBV20-1 and TRBJ2-1; 10 bases map to TRBD2. Germline V gene lookup returns CDR1 DFQATT and CDR2 SNEGSKA (reference sequence). V gave up 3 bases and J gave up 5 bases; unmatched junction bases: 7. The CDR3 contains 15 residues. The CDR3 region is CSARRLAGDHNEQFF. The DNA of the CDR3 is TGCAGTGCTAGGAGGCTAGCGGGAGACCACAATGAGCAGTTCTTC.

This clonotype was counted once. This chain joins TRBV2 and TRBJ1-1; a possible D gene is TRBD1 (5 bases). The V gene's germline CDR1 is SNHLY and CDR2 FYNNEI. The CDR3 covers 15 residues. V lost 5 bases, J lost 5 bases, and 18 bases lay in between. This CDR3 is CASSPQAGPDTEAFF. The CDR3 DNA reads TGTGCCAGCAGTCCCCAGGCGGGACCGGATACTGAAGCTTTCTTT.

The V call is TRBV2, the J call TRBJ2-5; possibly TRBD2 for D (5 bases). The CDR3 totals 14 residues. CDR1 SNHLY and CDR2 FYNNEI come from the germline V gene. Deletions cut 4 bases from V and 5 bases from J, with 14 bases between. This CDR3 reads CASSGEPLGETQYF. The CDR3 DNA follows: TGTGCCAGCAGTGGGGAGCCTTTGGGGGAGACCCAGTACTTC.

The CDR3 bases are TGTGCCAGCAGCGTAGACAGTGAAAAACTGTTTTTT. Its protein is CASSVDSEKLFF. V is TRBV9 and J is TRBJ1-4; D is unresolved. This CDR3 spans 12 amino acids. The V end was cut by 0 bases, the J end by 7 bases, with 4 bases between. CDR1 and CDR2 from the germline V gene are SGDLS and YYNGEE.

V gene TRBV3-1 combines with J gene TRBJ1-1, with D hard to call. Germline CDR1 and CDR2: LGHDT and YNNKEL (reference sequence). Trimming shortened V by 1 base and J by 0 bases, and 12 bases separated the two germline ends. The CDR3 sequence is 16 residues long. As DNA, the CDR3 is TGTGCCAGCAGCCAAGTTCCCCAGGCCATGAACACTGAAGCTTTCTTT. It translates to CASSQVPQAMNTEAFF. Full variable domain (rest looked up from reference TRBV3-1 and TRBJ1-1): DTAVSQTPKYLVTQMGNDKSIKCEQNLGHDTMYWYKQDSKKFLKIMFSYNNKELIINETVPNRFSPKSPDKAHLNLHINSLELGDSAVYFCASSQVPQAMNTEAFFGQGTRLTVV.

The chain carries TRBV25-1 and TRBJ1-2; possible D gene TRBD1, 5 bases. V was trimmed by 5 bases and J by 2 bases, leaving 9 bases between them. Germline V lookup: CDR1 MGHDK, CDR2 SYGVNS. The CDR3 runs to 13 residues. The DNA of the CDR3 is TGTGCCAGCAGTCCGGGGGTAAACTATGGCTACACCTTC. Translated, it gives CASSPGVNYGYTF.

The chain links TRBV15 to TRBJ2-7, with TRBD2 as a possible D gene (6 bases). Between the trimmed V and J ends, which lost 4 bases and 6 bases, there was a span of 25 bases. The CDR3 totals 17 residues. Germline values: CDR1 LNHNV, CDR2 YYDKDF (reference sequence). CDR3 region: CATSIGGVAGPLGEQYF. CDR3 DNA: TGTGCCACCAGCATAGGAGGGGTGGCGGGGCCCCTGGGCGAGCAGTACTTC.

CDR3: CASSQLELAGVSEQFF. The CDR3 nucleotides read TGTGCCAGCAGCCAGCTGGAACTAGCGGGGGTGAGTGAGCAGTTCTTC. V usage is TRBV4-2 and J usage is TRBJ2-1, with 11 positions matching TRBD2. Germline V gives CDR1 LGHNA, CDR2 YNFKEQ. V dropped 3 bases and J dropped 9; count of bases not matched to a gene: 10. The CDR3 covers 16 residues.

This rearrangement joins TRBV12-3 or TRBV12-4 to TRBJ1-2, with unresolved D. This CDR3 has 12 amino acids. Trimming took off 2 bases at V and 7 bases at J, with 8 bases between the two ends. The CDR3 loop is CASSLSAFGYTF. The CDR3 DNA is TGTGCCAGCAGTTTATCAGCCTTTGGCTACACCTTC.

The chain is built from TRBV15 and TRBJ1-2; 9 nucleotides align to TRBD1. V shed 5 bases and J 0 bases; nucleotides not matched to a gene: 10. The CDR3 covers 17 residues. Germline V gives CDR1 LNHNV, CDR2 YYDKDF (reference sequence). CDR3 residues: CATSGTGSEEANYGYTF. DNA of the CDR3: TGTGCCACCAGCGGGACAGGGAGCGAGGAAGCTAACTATGGCTACACCTTC.

The chain recombines TRBV15 with TRBJ2-7, with a possible D match to TRBD2 (7 bases). Trimming took off 0 bases at V and 3 bases at J, with 15 bases between the two ends. Looked up from germline, CDR1 is LNHNV and CDR2 is YYDKDF (reference sequence). There are 16 residues in the CDR3. This CDR3 is CATSRDRGGAGYEQYV. CDR3 sequence (DNA): TGTGCCACCAGCAGAGATAGGGGGGGCGCAGGCTACGAGCAGTACGTC.

The chain carries TRBV5-4 and TRBJ1-1; no definite D call. Looked up from germline, CDR1 is SGHNT and CDR2 is YYREEE (reference sequence). This CDR3 comprises 15 residues. Between the trimmed V and J ends, which lost 3 bases and 3 bases, there was a span of 15 bases. The CDR3 region is CASSSSTRGDTEAFF. For the CDR3, the DNA is TGTGCCAGCAGCTCATCCACCCGAGGAGACACTGAAGCTTTCTTT.

The V gene is TRBV12-3 or TRBV12-4, the J gene TRBJ2-7; D possibly corresponds to TRBD1 (6 bases). The CDR3 is 12 amino acids. Trimming removed 4 bases from V and 6 bases from J, with 10 bases in between. The CDR3 DNA reads TGTGCCAGCAGTTCCACAGGGTTCGAGCAGTACTTC. It translates to CASSSTGFEQYF.

The V call is TRBV23-1, the J call TRBJ1-6; no definite D call. TRBV23-1 is filed as an ORF, its function uncertain. Trimming shortened V by 0 bases and J by 4 bases, and 7 bases separated the two germline ends. The CDR3 runs to 15 residues. This CDR3 is CASSQSLRYNSPLHF. Here the CDR3 DNA reads TGCGCCAGCAGTCAATCGTTGAGGTATAATTCACCCCTCCACTTT.

The chain couples TRBV27 to TRBJ1-3, with a possible D match to TRBD1 (5 bases). V was cut by 6 bases and J by 0 bases, with 9 bases left in between. From germline, CDR1 is MNHEY and CDR2 SMNVEV (reference sequence). The CDR3 covers 14 residues. CDR3 in amino acids: CASSYRPSGNTIYF. As DNA, the CDR3 is TGTGCCAGCAGCTACAGGCCCTCTGGAAACACCATATATTTT.

The CDR3 reads CASSYSGTGLNQPQHF. The CDR3 bases are TGTGCCAGCAGTTACTCGGGGACAGGGCTCAATCAGCCCCAGCATTTT. J is TRBJ1-5 and V is TRBV6-5, with 9 bases lining up with TRBD1. The CDR3 extends over 16 amino acids. CDR1 and CDR2 (germline): MNHEY, SVGAGI. Germline trimming cut 0 bases from V and 3 bases from J; bases unmatched to any gene: 3.

The chain carries TRBV27 and TRBJ1-5; TRBD1 matches 7 bases. The CDR3 has 13 amino acids. The V gene end was trimmed by 5 bases and the J gene end by 5 bases; junction bases not matched to a gene: 3. The germline V gene encodes CDR1 MNHEY and CDR2 SMNVEV (reference sequence). This CDR3 is CASSGTVDQPQHF. The CDR3 DNA follows: TGTGCCAGCAGTGGGACAGTAGATCAGCCCCAGCATTTT.

V is TRBV7-2 and J is TRBJ2-1; D not certain. Between the trimmed V and J ends, which lost 4 bases and 2 bases, there was a span of 12 bases. This CDR3 spans 15 amino acids. CDR1 and CDR2 (germline): SGHTA, FQGNSA. CDR3 amino acids: CASSSGLGTYNEQFF. In nucleotides, the CDR3 is TGTGCCAGCAGCTCTGGCTTGGGCACCTACAATGAGCAGTTCTTC.

V gene TRBV4-1 combines with J gene TRBJ2-7; TRBD1 matches 7 bases. The CDR3 contains 15 residues. Trimming removed 1 base from V and 3 bases from J; junction bases left unmatched: 6. CDR1 is MGHRA, CDR2 YSYEKL, per germline. The CDR3 reads CASSQAGTAYYEQYF. CDR3 nucleotides: TGCGCCAGCAGCCAAGCCGGGACAGCCTACTACGAGCAGTACTTC.

The V and J genes are TRBV27 and TRBJ1-2, with D unresolved. The V end was cut by 6 bases, the J end by 7 bases, with 24 bases between. In germline, CDR1 is MNHEY, CDR2 SMNVEV (reference sequence). CDR3 length equals 16 residues. In DNA, the CDR3 is TGTGCCAGCAGCCCCCGAGCAAGAGGAATGTTGGGTGGCTACACCTTC. Protein sequence: CASSPRARGMLGGYTF.

The rearrangement joins TRBV20-1 to TRBJ2-7, with TRBD1 identical over 7 bases. The CDR3 covers 15 residues. V was pared by 0 bases and J by 2 bases, with 7 bases of the junction left unmatched. Looked up from germline, CDR1 is DFQATT and CDR2 is SNEGSKA (reference sequence). The CDR3 DNA follows: TGCAGTGCTAGAGATTACAGGCAGGGGGCCTACGAGCAGTACTTC. It codes for CSARDYRQGAYEQYF.